This T cell receptor beta chain was sequenced during a study of T cell repertoires in cytomegalovirus infection. Study context: Indications of both CMV infection and matching HLA type were provided by public TCR beta signatures.

TCRdb re-analysed the reads in MiXCR, keeping a single row per CDR3 protein. Of 400,000 to 550,000 distinct CDR3 sequences listed, over 9% were seen once; the top ten hold 10%. The V end lost 0 bases, the J end lost 2 bases, and 8 bases lay between the germline ends. CDR1 is SGHAT, CDR2 FQNNGV, per germline. The CDR3 loop spans 15 amino acids. Whole-study results and caveats: Identification of carriers of CMV plus the relevant HLA was achieved through cumulative public TCR beta family frequency.

This clonotype was seen repeatedly, ten times or more. The antigen remains undetermined. The sample was PBMCs. The gene calls are TRBV11-2 and TRBJ2-1; D is unclear. This receptor was obtained from a human donor in good health (CMV status not recorded). Some clones in this sample may be carry-over from other donors' samples. The CDR3 nucleotides are TGTGCCAGCAGCTTAGAACCCAGCCCCTACAATGAGCAGTTCTTC. The encoded protein is CASSLEPSPYNEQFF.